These T cell receptor beta chains were read from a single sample in a study of blood T cell repertoires in COVID-19. The repertoire was sequenced with immunoSEQ multiplex PCR; TCRdb's copy has only in-frame clones and lacks some. The repertoire consists of under 200,000 clones, with about 86% occurring once and the leading ten covering about 7%. Source material: peripheral blood. The receptors were sampled from a man aged 50-60 years with active or convalescent COVID-19. Each CDR3 is given with its conserved first and last residue. The D gene is left open where the match is weak. Some rows have no size entry. The others give once, few or many, or a class for an expanded clone.

TRBV13	TRBJ2-3	.	.	TGTGCCAGCAGCTTATCGGGACACTTCACAGATACGCAGTATTTT	CASSLSGHFTDTQYF
TRBV6-5	TRBJ2-3	TRBD1	.	TGTGCCAGCATCCGGACAGGGGTTAGCACAGATACGCAGTATTTT	CASIRTGVSTDTQYF
TRBV4-2	TRBJ1-6	.	.	TGTGCCACCGGACTTGGGCAGATTACAAATTCACCCCTCCACTTT	CATGLGQITNSPLHF
TRBV30	TRBJ1-5	.	.	TGTGCCTGGAGTGTGCGAGGGCGGCAGCCCCAGCATTTT	CAWSVRGRQPQHF
TRBV7-9	TRBJ1-1	.	.	TGTGCCAGCAGCTTAGATTTCGGGACTGAAGCTTTCTTT	CASSLDFGTEAFF
TRBV13	TRBJ1-6	.	.	TGTGCCAGCAGCTCTAGTACAGGGCCTTCACCCCTCCACTTT	CASSSSTGPSPLHF
TRBV5-4	TRBJ2-1	.	.	TGTGCCAGCAGCTTGGGAGTAGCTTTTAACCAGAATGAGCAGTTCTTC	CASSLGVAFNQNEQFF
TRBV20-1	TRBJ2-7	TRBD1	.	TGCAGTGCTAGTGAAACGGGACAGGGGGGTTACGAGCAGTACTTC	CSASETGQGGYEQYF
TRBV4-2	TRBJ2-7	TRBD2	.	TGTGCCAGCAGCCTGTCTAGCGGGGCGAGCTCCTACGAGCAGTACTTC	CASSLSSGASSYEQYF
TRBV7-2	TRBJ1-1	TRBD1	.	TGTGCCAGCAGACTACGACAGGGTGGTACTGAAGCTTTCTTT	CASRLRQGGTEAFF
TRBV7-9	TRBJ2-3	.	once	TGTGCCAGCAGCCGTAGCGCAGATACGCAGTATTTT	CASSRSADTQYF
TRBV10-3	TRBJ2-1	TRBD2	once	TGTGCCATCAGTGAAGGGCGGGAGCTTGGTGAGCAGTTCTTC	CAISEGRELGEQFF
TRBV10-3	TRBJ1-1	TRBD1	once	TGTGCCATCAGTGAGTTCGGACAGGGGTTGGTCACTGAAGCTTTCTTT	CAISEFGQGLVTEAFF
TRBV24-1	TRBJ2-5	.	.	TGTGCCACCAGTGATTCTGTTCAGGGGGGACTAGACGTAGCAGAGACCCAGTACTTC	CATSDSVQGGLDVAETQYF
TRBV24-1	TRBJ2-2	TRBD1	once	TGTGCCGCAGGACAGGGGGTGAACACCGGGGAGCTGTTTTTT	CAAGQGVNTGELFF